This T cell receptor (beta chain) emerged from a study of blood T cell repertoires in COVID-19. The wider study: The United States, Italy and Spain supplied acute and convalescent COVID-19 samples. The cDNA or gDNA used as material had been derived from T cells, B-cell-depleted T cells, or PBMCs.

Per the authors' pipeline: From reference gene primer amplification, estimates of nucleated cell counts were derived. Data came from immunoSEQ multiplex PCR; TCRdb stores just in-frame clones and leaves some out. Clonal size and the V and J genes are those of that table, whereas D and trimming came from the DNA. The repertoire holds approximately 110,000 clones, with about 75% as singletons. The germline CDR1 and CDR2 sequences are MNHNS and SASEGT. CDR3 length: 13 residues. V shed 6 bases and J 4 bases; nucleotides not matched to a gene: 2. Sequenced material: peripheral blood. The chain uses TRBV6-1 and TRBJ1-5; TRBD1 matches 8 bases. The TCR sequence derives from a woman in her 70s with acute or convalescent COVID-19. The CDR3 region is CASSTGGNQPQHF. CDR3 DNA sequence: TGTGCCAGCAGCACAGGGGGTAATCAGCCCCAGCATTTT.